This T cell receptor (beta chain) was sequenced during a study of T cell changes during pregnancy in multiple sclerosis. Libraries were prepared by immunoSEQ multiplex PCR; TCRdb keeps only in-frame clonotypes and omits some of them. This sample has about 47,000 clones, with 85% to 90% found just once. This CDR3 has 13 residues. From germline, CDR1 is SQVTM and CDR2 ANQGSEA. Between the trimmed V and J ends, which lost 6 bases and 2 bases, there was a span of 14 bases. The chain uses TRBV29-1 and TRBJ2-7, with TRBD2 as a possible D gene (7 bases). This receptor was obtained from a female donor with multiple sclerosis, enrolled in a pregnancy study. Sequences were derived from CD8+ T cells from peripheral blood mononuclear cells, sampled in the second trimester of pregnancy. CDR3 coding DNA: TGCAGCGTGCTAGCGGACAGCACCTACGAGCAGTACTTC. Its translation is CSVLADSTYEQYF.